The TCR beta chain under discussion was sequenced for a study of T cell repertoires in cytomegalovirus infection (dated by TCRdb to between 2018 and 2021). The study in broad terms: Recently identified HLA-C-restricted CMV epitopes, whose presentation resists viral immunomodulation, were targeted by peptide stimulations together with well-studied HLA-B-restricted epitopes. Because public TCR beta signatures pointed to carriage of CMV infection together with the matching HLA type, the HLA type of each donor mattered for the analysis.

Of note for this clonotype: The antigen this receptor binds is unknown. No clone much larger than this one lies a single base away; base qualities are absent.

Sequencing was performed on an Illumina HiSeq 1500. TCRdb ran its own pipeline on the public reads, namely fastp trimming at Q25 and MiXCR clone calling, and kept in-frame beta chains. Rows matching on CDR3 protein sequence are summarized as one entry with the most common DNA and genes. The sample profile shows about 920,000 distinct CDR3 sequences; roughly 30% of them were found once. Of the sample, over 11% is held by the ten largest clones. The sample's treatment or condition label is to be understood as: in vitro stimulation with specific CMV peptide epitopes to enrich CMV-specific T cells. Results the study describes overall, beyond this receptor: In the ex vivo response, HLA-C-restricted CMV-specific TCR beta clonotypes were dominant, and in two of eight donors the single most frequent clonotype came from this HLA-C-restricted group. In both this cohort and an independent cohort of 350 to 400 donors, the cumulative frequency of public TCR beta family members distinguished carriers of CMV infection plus the relevant HLA type.

This receptor was taken from a human donor in good health (CMV status not recorded). Some clones in this sample may be carry-over from other donors' samples. Sequenced here: cultured CD8+ T cells from PBMCs, sampled from culture after CMV antigen stimulation.

CDR3 loop: CASSAPREWEQYF. In nucleotide form, the sequence is TGTGCCAGCAGCGCCCCCCGGGAGTGGGAGCAGTACTTC. The chain is assembled from TRBV7-9 and TRBJ2-7; the D segment could be TRBD2, given 6 matching bases. V sheds 5 bases and J sheds 7 bases, leaving 15 bases between their ends. The germline V gene (reference sequence) gives CDR1 as SEHNR and CDR2 as FQNEAQ. From the cysteine through the phenylalanine, the CDR3 covers 13 amino acids. The sequence is cut down to CDR3 DNA, 39 bases in frame from base 1.